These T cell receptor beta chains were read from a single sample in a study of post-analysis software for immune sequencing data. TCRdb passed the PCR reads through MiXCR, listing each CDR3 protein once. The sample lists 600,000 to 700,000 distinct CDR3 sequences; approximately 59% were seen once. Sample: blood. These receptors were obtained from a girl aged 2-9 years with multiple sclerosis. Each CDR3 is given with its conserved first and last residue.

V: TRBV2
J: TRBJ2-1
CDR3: CASSLSIDNEQFF

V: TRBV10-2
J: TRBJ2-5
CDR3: CASRGIAGGGQETQYF

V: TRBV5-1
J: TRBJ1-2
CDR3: CASTSGGRNYGYTF

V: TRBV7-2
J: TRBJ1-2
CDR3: CASSWGETNYGYTF

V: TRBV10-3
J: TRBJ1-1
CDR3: CAITLGGVNTEAFF

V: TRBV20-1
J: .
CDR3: CSARTSYRVETQYF

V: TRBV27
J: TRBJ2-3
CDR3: CASSSLTSGRRSDTQYF

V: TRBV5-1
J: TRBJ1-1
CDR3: CASSYRTGGTEAFF

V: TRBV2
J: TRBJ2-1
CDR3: CASRGEEGSSYNEQFF

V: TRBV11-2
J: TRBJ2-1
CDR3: CASSLVTWGGNEQFF

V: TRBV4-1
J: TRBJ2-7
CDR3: CASSQGRDGLYEQYF

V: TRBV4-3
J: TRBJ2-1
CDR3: CASSQDDRTDSYNEQFF

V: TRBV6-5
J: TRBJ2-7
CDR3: CASSWGLAGGRRSYEQYF

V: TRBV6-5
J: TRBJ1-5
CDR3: CASSYGQGLGNQPQHF

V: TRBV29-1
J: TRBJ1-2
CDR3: CSVVMGEGAYGYTF

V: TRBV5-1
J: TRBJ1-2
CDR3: CASSLDGTVNGYTF

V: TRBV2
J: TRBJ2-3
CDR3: CASMRTGTTDTQYF

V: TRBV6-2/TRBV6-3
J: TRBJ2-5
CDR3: CASSYISGECQETQYF

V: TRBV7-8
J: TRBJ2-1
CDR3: CASSLLPNDYNEQFF

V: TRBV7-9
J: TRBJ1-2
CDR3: CASSPTTGVHGYTF

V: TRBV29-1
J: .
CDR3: CSVDGTQETQYF

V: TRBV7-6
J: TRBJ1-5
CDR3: CASSSYGNSNQPQHF

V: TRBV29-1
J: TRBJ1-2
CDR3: CSVGTGIGYGYTF

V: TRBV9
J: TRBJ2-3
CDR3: CASSPGLASTDTRYF

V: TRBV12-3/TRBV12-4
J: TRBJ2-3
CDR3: CASSFGASGNLDTQYF

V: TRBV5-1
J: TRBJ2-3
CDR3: CASSLYPSGSTDTQYF

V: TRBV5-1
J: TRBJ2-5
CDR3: CASSPGMTQETQYF

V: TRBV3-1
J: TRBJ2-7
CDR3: CASSQGEITYEQYF